This TCR beta chain is drawn from a study of CD8 T cells in Susac syndrome. Study-level points and caveats: Among active patients and in TEMRA cells, CD8+ clonal expansion in Susac reached its peak. As acknowledged by the study, its TCR sequencing and HLA analysis included a relatively small number of individuals.

Worth noting for this clonotype: Antigen specificity is unknown.

Roughly 0.5 to 1 ug RNA was reverse transcribed with random hexamers. Amplification of TCR beta CDR3 spanned 54 Vbeta and 13 Jbeta via immunoSEQ multiplex PCR. One entry per CDR3 protein, called by TCRdb with MiXCR from the immunoSEQ multiplex PCR reads. The sample has fewer than 140,000 distinct CDR3 sequences, approximately 95% seen once. Sequencing used CD8+ T cells from PBMCs. This receptor was taken from a human donor with Susac syndrome.

CDR3 sequence reads: CASSVGQRNGYTF. In DNA, the CDR3 is TGTGCCAGCAGCGTTGGGCAGCGCAATGGCTACACCTTC. The chain carries TRBV9 and TRBJ1-2; unclear D gene. The CDR3 loop spans 13 amino acids. The germline V gene has CDR1 SGDLS and CDR2 YYNGEE. V shed 2 bases and J shed 6 bases, with 11 bases lying between them.